The 21 T cell receptor beta chains listed next were all sequenced from one sample in a study of blood T cell repertoires in COVID-19. Profiled with immunoSEQ multiplex PCR; TCRdb holds only in-frame clones, not every one. Among approximately 180,000 clones listed, more than 75% were seen once. The specimen sequenced was peripheral blood. These receptors were taken from a human donor in a cohort sampled during active COVID-19.

The chain joins TRBV11-2 to TRBJ2-3; D unclear. The CDR3 covers 13 residues. V was pared by 3 bases and J by 0 bases, with 4 bases between. Germline CDR1 and CDR2: SGHAT and FQNNGV. The CDR3 reads CASSFPSTDTQYF. CDR3 coding DNA: TGTGCCAGCAGCTTCCCAAGCACAGATACGCAGTATTTT.

CDR3: CASSYPGTSGRAVFYEQYF. The CDR3 DNA reads TGTGCCAGCAGTTACCCTGGGACTAGCGGGAGGGCCGTCTTCTACGAGCAGTACTTC. The chain recombines TRBV6-2 or TRBV6-3 with TRBJ2-7; the match to TRBD2 covers 16 bases. Germline CDR1 reads MNHEY; CDR2 reads SVGEGT. This CDR3 spans 19 amino acids. The V segment lost 2 bases and the J segment 3 bases; nucleotides outside the gene matches: 10.

V gene TRBV20-1 combines with J gene TRBJ1-1; D not resolved. This CDR3 comprises 13 residues. Germline CDR1 and CDR2: DFQATT and SNEGSKA (reference sequence). Trimming left V 3 bases short and J 4 bases short, with 12 bases between. The CDR3 region is CSASPRVLTEAFF. As DNA, the CDR3 is TGCAGTGCTAGTCCGAGGGTCCTCACTGAAGCTTTCTTT.

The genes are TRBV3-1 (or the pseudogene TRBV3-2) and TRBJ2-3, with TRBD1 identical over 10 bases. The length of the CDR3 is 15 residues. Germline V CDR1 and CDR2: LGHDT, YNNKEL (reference sequence). V dropped 4 bases and J dropped 6; count of bases not matched to a gene: 7. CDR3 amino acids: CASSPPGQGKDTQYF. The CDR3 DNA sequence: TGTGCCAGCAGCCCCCCGGGACAGGGGAAGGATACGCAGTATTTT.

CDR3 nucleotides: TGTGCCAGCAGTTTAAACGCAGGTGTCTACGAGCAGTACTTC. It is translated as CASSLNAGVYEQYF. V gene TRBV28 combines with J gene TRBJ2-7; D uncertain. From germline, CDR1 is MDHEN and CDR2 SYDVKM. This CDR3 has 14 residues. V was shortened by 2 bases and J by 3 bases, with 11 bases between the two germline ends. Filled out from reference TRBV28 and TRBJ2-7, the complete variable domain reads DVKVTQSSRYLVKRTGEKVFLECVQDMDHENMFWYRQDPGLGLRLIYFSYDVKMKEKGDIPEGYSVSREKKERFSLILESASTNQTSMYLCASSLNAGVYEQYFGPGTRLTVT.

The V and J genes are TRBV2 and TRBJ2-7; D call uncertain. The CDR3 runs 13 residues. Germline lookup yields CDR1 SNHLY and CDR2 FYNNEI. V lost 2 bases and J 2 bases, leaving 7 bases between the germline ends. The CDR3 loop reads CASSESPTYEQYF. In DNA form, the CDR3 reads TGTGCCAGCAGTGAAAGCCCCACCTACGAGCAGTACTTC.

The chain is built from TRBV6-2 or TRBV6-3 and TRBJ2-2, with a weak D call TRBD2 (6 bases). Trimming took 3 bases from V and 4 from J, leaving 18 bases between them. Germline assignment: CDR1 MNHEY and CDR2 SVGEGT. This CDR3 is built from 17 residues. CDR3 sequence: CASSYIFGREATGELFF. CDR3 in DNA: TGTGCCAGCAGTTATATATTTGGCAGGGAGGCCACCGGGGAGCTGTTTTTT.

The rearrangement joins TRBV4-2 to TRBJ2-7; 7 positions agree with TRBD2. Germline V gene sequence: CDR1 LGHNA, CDR2 YNFKEQ. This CDR3 has 14 residues. V trimming: 2 bases; J trimming: 3 bases; junction bases outside the gene matches: 4. The CDR3 sequence is CASSQTTSHYEQYF. The CDR3 region has the DNA TGTGCCAGCAGCCAAACGACTAGCCACTACGAGCAGTACTTC.

In DNA, the CDR3 is TGTGCCAGCGCTGGGGGGAGAGCCTACAATGAGCAGTTCTTC. Translating gives CASAGGRAYNEQFF. This chain connects TRBV6-5 to TRBJ2-1; D is possibly TRBD2 (6 bases). CDR3 size: 14 residues. Germline V gives CDR1 MNHEY, CDR2 SVGAGI. V was cut by 8 bases and J by 2 bases, with 13 bases left in between.

The chain combines TRBV19 with TRBJ2-5, with 8 positions matching TRBD1. CDR3 length equals 15 residues. V gave up 3 bases and J gave up 1 base; unmatched junction bases: 4. Germline assignment: CDR1 LNHDA and CDR2 SQIVND (reference sequence). In DNA form, the CDR3 reads TGTGCCAGTAGTATTGGGACAGGATCCCAAGAGACCCAGTACTTC. Amino acids: CASSIGTGSQETQYF.

The chain couples TRBV2 to TRBJ2-2, with 10 bases identical to TRBD2. V was pared by 7 bases and J by 4 bases, with 3 bases of the junction left unmatched. The CDR3 is 14 amino acids. Germline V CDR1 and CDR2: SNHLY, FYNNEI. CDR3 loop: CASMEREGTGELFF. In DNA, the CDR3 is TGTGCCAGCATGGAGCGGGAGGGCACCGGGGAGCTGTTTTTT. The full variable domain, rest sourced from reference TRBV2 and TRBJ2-2, is EPEVTQTPSHQVTQMGQEVILRCVPISNHLYFYWYRQILGQKVEFLVSFYNNEISEKSEIFDDQFSVERPDGSNFTLKIRSTKLEDSAMYFCASMEREGTGELFFGEGSRLTVL.

The chain combines TRBV3-1 (or the pseudogene TRBV3-2) with TRBJ2-2; unclear D gene. The CDR3 length is 14 residues. Germline CDR1 reads LGHDT; CDR2 reads YNNKEL (reference sequence). Trimming removed 4 bases from V and 2 bases from J, with 8 bases in between. As DNA, the CDR3 is TGTGCCAGCAGCCCACCAGGAAACACCGGGGAGCTGTTTTTT. It encodes CASSPPGNTGELFF.

This clone was recorded once. This chain joins TRBV24-1 and TRBJ1-4; unclear D gene. CDR1 KGHDR and CDR2 SFDVKD come from the germline V gene. V was pared by 4 bases and J by 15 bases, with 17 bases between. The CDR3 covers 13 residues. This chain's CDR3 is CATSEGRHTPLFF. CDR3 in DNA: TGTGCCACCAGTGAGGGCAGACACACTCCCTTGTTTTTT.

This chain joins TRBV5-8 and TRBJ2-5, with D possibly being TRBD2 (6 bases). V lost 2 bases and J lost 4, with 9 bases in between. CDR1 SGHTS and CDR2 YDEGEE come from the germline V gene. The CDR3 is 13 amino acids. CDR3 nucleotide sequence: TGTGCCAGCAGCTTCGGGGGACGAGAGACCCAGTACTTC. Amino acids: CASSFGGRETQYF.

This chain joins TRBV3-1 (or the pseudogene TRBV3-2) and TRBJ1-2; maybe TRBD1 (5 bases). The germline V gene has CDR1 LGHDT and CDR2 YNNKEL (reference sequence). The CDR3 is made up of 13 amino acids. The V and J ends lost 5 bases and 8 bases respectively, with 15 bases between them. CDR3 coding DNA: TGTGCCAGCAGCTCCCGTGGGGGGACCGGCTACACCTTC. It codes for CASSSRGGTGYTF.

This clone occurred once. Other DNA sequences of this sample code for an identical CDR3. The V gene is TRBV5-8, the J gene TRBJ1-5; D is possibly TRBD1 (5 bases). Trimming shortened V by 3 bases and J by 7 bases, and 8 bases separated the two germline ends. The CDR3 is 12 residues long. The germline V gene encodes CDR1 SGHTS and CDR2 YDEGEE. The CDR3 sequence is CASSWGGQPQHF. The DNA of the CDR3 is TGTGCCAGCAGCTGGGGGGGGCAGCCCCAGCATTTT.

This clone was counted a few times. J is TRBJ2-7 and V is TRBV12-3 or TRBV12-4; D is unresolved. CDR3 length: 12 residues. Between the trimmed V and J ends, which lost 1 base and 10 bases, there was a span of 11 bases. CDR3 nucleotides: TGTGCCAGCAGTTTAGACCGCCTCTACCAGTACTTC. It specifies CASSLDRLYQYF.

This sequence joins TRBV7-9 and TRBJ2-5; 9 bases are a match to TRBD2. After removal of 0 bases from V and 6 bases from J, the junction contained 17 bases not matched to a gene. Germline lookup yields CDR1 SEHNR and CDR2 FQNEAQ (reference sequence). The length of the CDR3 is 19 residues. CDR3 region: CASSLAATPRAAGGKTQYF. CDR3 coding DNA: TGTGCCAGCAGCTTAGCGGCGACTCCCAGAGCGGCGGGGGGGAAGACCCAGTACTTC.

The chain uses TRBV25-1 and TRBJ2-7, with TRBD1 identical over 7 bases. The CDR3 spans 14 residues. CDR1 and CDR2 (germline): MGHDK, SYGVNS. Unmatched junction bases numbered 5, after V lost 6 bases and J lost 0 bases. CDR3 protein: CASRGAGGSYEQYF. CDR3 sequence (DNA): TGTGCCAGCAGGGGGGCAGGGGGCTCCTACGAGCAGTACTTC.

The V gene is TRBV30, the J gene TRBJ2-1; 7 bases map to TRBD2. The CDR3 sequence is 17 residues long. Per the germline V gene, CDR1 is GTSNPN and CDR2 is SVGIG (reference sequence). With 5 bases clipped from V and 4 bases from J, the junction kept 17 bases outside the gene matches. CDR3 amino acids: CAWSDNLREEGYNEQFF. In DNA form, the CDR3 reads TGTGCCTGGTCTGACAATCTCCGGGAGGAGGGGTACAATGAGCAGTTCTTC.

This chain links TRBV6-8 with TRBJ2-7, with D possibly TRBD2 on 5 matching bases. The V end was cut by 0 bases, the J end by 0 bases, with 21 bases between. CDR1 and CDR2 from the germline V gene are MNHGY and SAAAGT. The CDR3 loop spans 19 amino acids. Here the CDR3 reads CASSYSPRGKPTLSYEQYF. CDR3 sequence (DNA): TGTGCCAGCAGTTACTCTCCCCGAGGGAAGCCGACCCTCTCCTACGAGCAGTACTTC.